Below, 8 T cell receptor beta chains from the same sample are listed, as sequenced in a study of PD-1 blockade in classical Hodgkin lymphoma. TCRdb's copy holds only in-frame clones and misses some; the assay was immunoSEQ multiplex PCR. Among roughly 61,000 clones listed, 85% to 90% were seen once. Each patient relapsed following autologous stem cell transplantation, and prior brentuximab vedotin exposure differed. The specimen was peripheral blood mononuclear cells (PBMCs), collected at baseline. The receptors were sampled from a human donor with classical Hodgkin lymphoma.

The gene calls are TRBV30 and TRBJ2-2; D not certain. The CDR3 has 14 amino acids. The V and J ends lost 2 bases and 7 bases respectively, with 14 bases between them. The germline V gene has CDR1 GTSNPN and CDR2 SVGIG (reference sequence). CDR3 in DNA: TGTGCCTGGAGTTTTCAAGTAGGTGGCGGGGAGCTGTTTTTT. Protein sequence: CAWSFQVGGGELFF.

The chain links TRBV29-1 to TRBJ1-1; 7 bases match TRBD1. The V gene's germline CDR1 is SQVTM and CDR2 ANQGSEA. This CDR3 region has 15 residues. J was trimmed by 2 bases and V by 7 bases; bases with no gene match: 13. The CDR3 bases are TGCAGCGCGACCTCGACAGGGCTGGGAAACACTGAAGCTTTCTTT. Its protein is CSATSTGLGNTEAFF.

About this clone itself: One end of the junction is discordant with germline, which a read error may explain. J is TRBJ2-5 and V is TRBV7-7; D is possibly TRBD2 (6 bases). Germline V gene data show CDR1 as SSHAT and CDR2 as FNYEAQ (reference sequence). The CDR3 length is 16 residues. CDR3 nucleotide sequence: TGTGCTAGCAGCTTAGAGGATTGGAGGGGAGCCGGGACCCAGTACTTC. Protein sequence: CASSLEDWRGAGTQYF. Full variable domain (missing parts from reference TRBV7-7 and TRBJ2-5): GAGVSQSPRYKVTKRGQDVTLRCDPISSHATLYWYQQALGQGPEFLTYFNYEAQPDKSGLPSDRFSAERPEGSISTLTIQRTEQRDSAMYRCASSLEDWRGAGTQYFGPGTRLLVL.

The CDR3 sequence is CASSQDPNEQFF. CDR3 in DNA: TGTGCCAGCAGCCAAGATCCGAATGAGCAGTTCTTC. The chain is built from TRBV4-2 and TRBJ2-1; no definite D call. With 0 bases removed from V and 7 bases from J, the gap between germline ends came to 4 bases. Germline CDR1 is LGHNA and CDR2 is YNFKEQ. The CDR3 is 12 residues long.

The rearrangement uses TRBV27 and TRBJ2-1; D ambiguous. CDR3 length: 16 amino acids. CDR1 and CDR2 (germline): MNHEY, SMNVEV (reference sequence). V lost 0 bases and J lost 0, with 9 bases in between. In DNA, the CDR3 is TGTGCCAGCAGTTTATCACGGTGGGGCTCCTACAATGAGCAGTTCTTC. Translation gives CASSLSRWGSYNEQFF.

The table lists this clone with a count of one. The chain is built from TRBV7-9 and TRBJ2-1, with TRBD1 matching over 7 bases. The V gene's germline CDR1 is SEHNR and CDR2 FQNEAQ (reference sequence). CDR3 length: 15 residues. The J segment lost 4 bases and the V segment lost 1 base, leaving 4 bases of the junction unmatched. The CDR3 DNA reads as TGTGCCAGCAGCTTAGTCACGGGACAGTACAATGAGCAGTTCTTC. This translates into CASSLVTGQYNEQFF.

V gene TRBV30 combines with J gene TRBJ2-6; D not resolved. CDR3 length: 15 residues. Germline V gives CDR1 GTSNPN, CDR2 SVGIG (reference sequence). Trimming took off 2 bases at V and 4 bases at J, with 12 bases between the two ends. The DNA for the CDR3 is TGTGCCTGGAGTACTTACCGGATGGGGGCCAACGTCCTGACTTTC. Protein: CAWSTYRMGANVLTF.

The gene calls are TRBV2 and TRBJ1-3; D unclear. V lost 8 bases and J lost 4, with 9 bases in between. The CDR3 totals 12 residues. Germline CDR1 SNHLY, CDR2 FYNNEI. In nucleotides, the CDR3 is TGTGCCAGCTCTAGGTCGGGAAACACCATATATTTT. Protein product: CASSRSGNTIYF. The full variable domain, with the rest looked up from reference TRBV2 and TRBJ1-3, is EPEVTQTPSHQVTQMGQEVILRCVPISNHLYFYWYRQILGQKVEFLVSFYNNEISEKSEIFDDQFSVERPDGSNFTLKIRSTKLEDSAMYFCASSRSGNTIYFGEGSWLTVV.